This note documents a single T cell receptor beta chain sequence. Its target is unknown. Trimming took off 2 bases at V and 3 bases at J, with 11 bases between the two ends. The CDR3 loop spans 15 amino acids. Per germline, CDR1 LNHDA and CDR2 SQIVND (reference sequence). This sample is drawn from a study of graft-versus-host responses after intestinal transplantation. Study-wide background: For approximately three years after anti-thymocyte globulin induction, all recipients took tacrolimus and steroids.

Method: immunoSEQ multiplex PCR; TCRdb's copy keeps in-frame clones and lacks some. The repertoire consists of under 25,000 clones, with roughly four fifths occurring once and the leading ten covering over 0.75%. Study-wide findings and caveats: Ileal or blood samples showed some GvH clones first, and such clones were also found in recipient marrow.

This clonotype was obtained from a human donor who was the organ donor for an intestinal transplant. Material: unstimulated CD8+ T cells sorted from spleen or lymph node cells, obtained before transplant. The chain is built from TRBV19 and TRBJ2-1; D not resolved. In DNA, the CDR3 is TGTGCCAGTAGTATAACTTGGGCTGGCTACAATGAGCAGTTCTTC. It is translated as CASSITWAGYNEQFF.